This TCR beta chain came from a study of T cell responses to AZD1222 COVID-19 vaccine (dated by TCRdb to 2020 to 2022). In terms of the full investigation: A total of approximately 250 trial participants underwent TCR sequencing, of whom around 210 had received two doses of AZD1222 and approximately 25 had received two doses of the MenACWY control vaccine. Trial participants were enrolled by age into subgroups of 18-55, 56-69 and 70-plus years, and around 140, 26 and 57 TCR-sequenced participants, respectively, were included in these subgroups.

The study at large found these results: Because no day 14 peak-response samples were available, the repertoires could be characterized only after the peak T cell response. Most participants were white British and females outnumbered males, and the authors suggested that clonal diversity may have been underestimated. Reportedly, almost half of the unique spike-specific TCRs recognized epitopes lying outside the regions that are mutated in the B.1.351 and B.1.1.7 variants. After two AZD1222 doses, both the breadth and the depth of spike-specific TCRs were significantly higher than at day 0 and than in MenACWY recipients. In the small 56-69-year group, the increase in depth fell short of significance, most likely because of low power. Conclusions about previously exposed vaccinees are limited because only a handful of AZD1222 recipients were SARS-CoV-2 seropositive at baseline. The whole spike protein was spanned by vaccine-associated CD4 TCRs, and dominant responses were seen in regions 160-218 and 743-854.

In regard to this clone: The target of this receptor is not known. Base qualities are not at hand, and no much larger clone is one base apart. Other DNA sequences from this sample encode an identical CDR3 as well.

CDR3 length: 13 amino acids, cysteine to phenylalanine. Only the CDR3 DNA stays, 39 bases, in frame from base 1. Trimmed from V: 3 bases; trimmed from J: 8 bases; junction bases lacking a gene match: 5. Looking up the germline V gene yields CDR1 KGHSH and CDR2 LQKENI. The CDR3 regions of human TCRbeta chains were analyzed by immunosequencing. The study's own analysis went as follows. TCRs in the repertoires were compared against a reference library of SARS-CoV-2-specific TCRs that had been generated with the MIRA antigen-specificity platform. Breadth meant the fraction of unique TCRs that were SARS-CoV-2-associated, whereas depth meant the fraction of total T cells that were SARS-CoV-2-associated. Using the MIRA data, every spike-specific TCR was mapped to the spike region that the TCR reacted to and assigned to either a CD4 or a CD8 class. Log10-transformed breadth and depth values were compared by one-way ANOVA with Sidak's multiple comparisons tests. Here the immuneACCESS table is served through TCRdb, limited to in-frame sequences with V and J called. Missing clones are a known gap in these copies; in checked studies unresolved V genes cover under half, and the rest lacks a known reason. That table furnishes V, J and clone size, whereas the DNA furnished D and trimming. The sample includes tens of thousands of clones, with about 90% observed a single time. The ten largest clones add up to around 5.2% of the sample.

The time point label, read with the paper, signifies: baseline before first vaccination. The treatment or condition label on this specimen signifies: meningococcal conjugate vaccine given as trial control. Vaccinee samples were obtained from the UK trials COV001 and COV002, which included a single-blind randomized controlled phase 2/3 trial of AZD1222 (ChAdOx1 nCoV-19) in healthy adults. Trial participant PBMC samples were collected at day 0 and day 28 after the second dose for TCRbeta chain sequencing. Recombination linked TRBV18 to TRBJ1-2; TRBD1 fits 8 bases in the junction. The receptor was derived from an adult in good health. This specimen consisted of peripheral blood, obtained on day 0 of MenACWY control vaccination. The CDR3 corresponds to CASSPDRDYGYTF. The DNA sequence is TGTGCCAGCTCACCGGACAGGGATTACGGCTACACCTTC. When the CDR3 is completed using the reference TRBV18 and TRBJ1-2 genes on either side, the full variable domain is NAGVMQNPRHLVRRRGQEARLRCSPMKGHSHVYWYRQLPEEGLKFMVYLQKENIIDESGMPKERFSAEFPKEGPSILRIQQVVRGDSAAYFCASSPDRDYGYTFGSGTRLTVV.